Each of the 14 T cell receptor beta chains below was sequenced from the same sample in a study of cytomegalovirus exposure and HLA in healthy donors. Both 60 Vbeta primers and 13 Jbeta primers went into the PCR. The table came from immunoSEQ multiplex PCR; TCRdb's copy has only in-frame clones and leaves some out. Here the sample spans more than 85,000 clones, 12% being singletons. The sample consisted of PBMCs. The receptors derive from a man aged 35 to 55 in good health and CMV-seropositive.

This clone came up once. The V call is TRBV4-3, the J call TRBJ2-7; 7 nucleotides agree with TRBD2. Germline CDR1 and CDR2: LGHNA and YSLEER. The CDR3 loop spans 16 amino acids. V lost 0 bases, J lost 0 bases, and 5 bases stayed unmatched. CDR3 in DNA: TGCGCCAGCAGCCAAGACTCGGGGACTAACTCCTACGAGCAGTACTTC. Its translation: CASSQDSGTNSYEQYF.

This clone was seen only a few times. This rearrangement joins TRBV28 to TRBJ2-1; D is unresolved. The CDR3 is 15 amino acids. Germline V gene data show CDR1 as MDHEN and CDR2 as SYDVKM. V shed 3 bases and J shed 0 bases, with 9 bases lying between them. The CDR3 reads CASSFWSSSYNEQFF. DNA of the CDR3: TGTGCCAGCAGTTTCTGGTCGAGCTCCTACAATGAGCAGTTCTTC.

The V call is TRBV11-2, the J call TRBJ2-7, with 7 bases matching TRBD1. The junction had 5 bases not matched to a gene; V was cut back by 3 bases and J by 6 bases. The CDR3 sequence is 13 residues long. CDR1 is SGHAT and CDR2 is FQNNGV in the germline V gene. The CDR3 is CASSFLTGAEQYF. The CDR3 region has the DNA TGTGCCAGCAGCTTCCTCACAGGGGCCGAGCAGTACTTC. Drawing the rest from reference TRBV11-2 and TRBJ2-7, the complete variable domain is EAGVAQSPRYKIIEKRQSVAFWCNPISGHATLYWYQQILGQGPKLLIQFQNNGVVDDSQLPKDRFSAERLKGVDSTLKIQPAKLEDSAVYLCASSFLTGAEQYFGPGTRLTVT.

This clone was seen more than once but under ten times. This chain connects TRBV27 to TRBJ1-3; maybe TRBD1 (6 bases). Deletions cut 2 bases from V and 1 base from J, with 9 bases between. Per germline, CDR1 MNHEY and CDR2 SMNVEV (reference sequence). The CDR3 spans 15 residues. In nucleotides, the CDR3 is TGTGCCAGCAGTTTAAATACAGGGTCTGGAAACACCATATATTTT. Amino acids: CASSLNTGSGNTIYF.

This clone occurred a few times. The chain employs TRBV2 and TRBJ2-7; D not certain. The CDR3 is 11 amino acids. Trimming took off 6 bases at V and 2 bases at J, with 5 bases between the two ends. CDR1 is SNHLY and CDR2 is FYNNEI in the germline V gene. The chain's CDR3 is CASSPAYEQYF. CDR3 sequence (DNA): TGTGCCAGCAGCCCTGCCTACGAGCAGTACTTC.

The J gene is TRBJ1-1, the V gene TRBV5-1; a weak D match, TRBD1 (6 bases). The length of the CDR3 is 15 residues. The germline V gene has CDR1 SGHRS and CDR2 YFSETQ. The V end lost 5 bases, the J end lost 3 bases, and 17 bases lay between the germline ends. The CDR3 is CASRPSGGVDTEAFF. The DNA for the CDR3 is TGCGCCAGCAGGCCGAGCGGGGGCGTGGACACTGAAGCTTTCTTT.

The CDR3 nucleotides read TGTGCCAGCTCACCCTTAGTTTTCACGGACGAGCAGTACTTC. It translates to CASSPLVFTDEQYF. The genes are TRBV18 and TRBJ2-7; the D is unclear. CDR3 size: 14 residues. CDR1 is KGHSH, CDR2 LQKENI, per germline. Deletions cut 3 bases from V and 5 bases from J, with 14 bases between. Full variable domain (remainder filled in from reference TRBV18 and TRBJ2-7): NAGVMQNPRHLVRRRGQEARLRCSPMKGHSHVYWYRQLPEEGLKFMVYLQKENIIDESGMPKERFSAEFPKEGPSILRIQQVVRGDSAAYFCASSPLVFTDEQYFGPGTRLTVT.

This clone turned up a few times. J is TRBJ1-1 and V is TRBV27; a possible D gene is TRBD1 (5 bases). CDR3 size: 16 residues. The V end was cut by 6 bases, the J end by 4 bases, with 21 bases between. Germline V gene data show CDR1 as MNHEY and CDR2 as SMNVEV (reference sequence). The CDR3 sequence: CASSGEVGPWGTEAFF. In DNA form, the CDR3 reads TGTGCCAGCAGCGGGGAGGTGGGACCATGGGGCACTGAAGCTTTCTTT.

V is TRBV19 and J is TRBJ2-1; 8 nucleotides align to TRBD2. The length of the CDR3 is 14 residues. Germline V lookup: CDR1 LNHDA, CDR2 SQIVND (reference sequence). The V gene end was trimmed by 8 bases and the J gene end by 6 bases; junction bases not matched to a gene: 9. CDR3: CASHLAGTINEQFF. The CDR3 nucleotides are TGTGCCAGTCACTTAGCGGGAACCATCAATGAGCAGTTCTTC.

The sample holds a few counts of this clone. The gene calls are TRBV9 and TRBJ2-6, with a possible D match to TRBD2 (6 bases). The CDR3 has 15 amino acids. Germline-derived CDR1 and CDR2 are SGDLS and YYNGEE. Trimming stripped 1 base from V and 4 bases from J, with 9 bases between. The CDR3 DNA follows: TGTGCCAGCAGCGTACGCGGGGAAGGGGCCAACGTCCTGACTTTC. Translating gives CASSVRGEGANVLTF.

This clone was seen once. The chain uses TRBV15 and TRBJ1-2; D is undetermined. V shed 0 bases and J shed 4 bases, with 12 bases lying between them. This CDR3 has 15 amino acids. Germline CDR1 and CDR2: LNHNV and YYDKDF (reference sequence). The CDR3 DNA is TGTGCCACCAGCAGAGATTTTACAGCTTCCTATGGCTACACCTTC. This sequence encodes CATSRDFTASYGYTF.

There are a few counts of this clone. The genes are TRBV27 and TRBJ2-7; D uncertain. Germline-derived CDR1 and CDR2 are MNHEY and SMNVEV (reference sequence). V was shortened by 5 bases and J by 2 bases, with 10 bases between the two germline ends. The CDR3 runs 13 residues. The CDR3 region is CASSPRGPYEQYF. The DNA of the CDR3 is TGTGCCAGCAGTCCTCGCGGCCCCTACGAGCAGTACTTC.

On this clone itself: One end of the junction varies from germline; a read error may be responsible. The identical CDR3 is also encoded by other nucleotide sequences in the sample. V usage is TRBV4-3 and J usage is TRBJ2-1; 8 nucleotides align to TRBD2. CDR3 length: 16 residues. From germline, CDR1 is LGHNA and CDR2 YSLEER. The CDR3, as DNA: TGCGCAAGCAGCCAGGGACTAGAGGGCGAGGGCAATGAGCAGTTCTTC. This gives the protein CASSQGLEGEGNEQFF.

Only one count was recorded for this clone. V gene TRBV27 combines with J gene TRBJ2-5, with D possibly matching TRBD1 (5 bases). The CDR3 runs to 13 residues. CDR1 and CDR2 from the germline V gene are MNHEY and SMNVEV (reference sequence). Trimming took off 3 bases at V and 4 bases at J, with 9 bases between the two ends. CDR3 residues: CASSLSGRETQYF. The CDR3 nucleotides are TGTGCCAGCAGTTTGTCAGGGCGAGAGACCCAGTACTTC.